The clone carrying this T cell receptor beta chain was seen at least ten times. Its cognate antigen is unknown. This CDR3 has 14 residues. The germline gives CDR1 SGHRS, CDR2 YFSETQ. The germline V and J ends were trimmed by 5 bases and 0 bases, with 9 bases remaining between them. This specimen belongs to a study of identical twins. Study-level findings and limits: Whereas memory repertoires showed no such difference, abundant cord blood beta clonotypes carried fewer insertions.

TCRdb reprocessed the 5' RACE reads via MiXCR and lists one record per CDR3 protein. The table shows under 250,000 distinct CDR3 sequences, with approximately 6.8% occurring only once. This sample was also put to use in a study of yellow fever vaccine responses in identical twins. That source adds: Twins' vaccine T cell responses were reported to seem partly convergent and partly personalized.

The source of this sequence is a woman in her late teens or twenties in good health. The chain is built from TRBV5-1 and TRBJ2-1; a possible D gene is TRBD2 (6 bases). The specimen was CD8+ T cells sorted from blood. The CDR3 DNA is TGCGCCAGCAGGGTAGCGGACTCCTACAATGAGCAGTTCTTC. Encoded protein: CASRVADSYNEQFF.